The rows below give T cell receptor beta chains drawn from one sample of a study of T cell responses to AZD1222 COVID-19 vaccine. The table came from immunoSEQ multiplex PCR; TCRdb's copy has only in-frame clones and leaves some out. The table shows over 150,000 clones, with about 93% occurring only once. The starting material was peripheral blood, obtained 28 days after the second dose of the MenACWY control vaccine. The source is an adult who received the MenACWY meningococcal vaccine as a control. Each CDR3 is given with its conserved first and last residue. D genes are given only for firm matches. Size is omitted from some rows. Given values are once, few, many or a class for expanded clones.

size: once
D: NA
V: TRBV14
J: TRBJ2-1
DNA: TGTGCCAGCAGCCAAGCGGGATTGCGGTCAAGCAATGAGCAGTTCTTC
CDR3: CASSQAGLRSSNEQFF

size: NA
D: TRBD2
V: TRBV7-2
J: TRBJ2-3
DNA: TGTGCCAGCAGCTCCAAGGCTTTAGCGGGGTCGAGGGATACGCAGTATTTT
CDR3: CASSSKALAGSRDTQYF

size: NA
D: NA
V: TRBV27
J: TRBJ1-2
DNA: TGTGCCAGCAGTTCCTGGACTGCTTCTGTCCATGGCTACACCTTC
CDR3: CASSSWTASVHGYTF

size: NA
D: NA
V: TRBV9
J: TRBJ1-4
DNA: TGTGCCAGCAGCGTAGGGTCCGGGTATGAAAAACTGTTTTTT
CDR3: CASSVGSGYEKLFF

size: NA
D: NA
V: TRBV28
J: TRBJ2-5
DNA: TGTGCCAGCAGTTTATCTCGTAGGGAGACCCAGTACTTC
CDR3: CASSLSRRETQYF

size: NA
D: TRBD2
V: TRBV18
J: TRBJ2-5
DNA: TGTGCCAGCGCCCAGGGACTATCGGAGACCCAGTACTTC
CDR3: CASAQGLSETQYF

size: NA
D: NA
V: TRBV4-1
J: TRBJ2-7
DNA: TGCGCCAGCAGCCAGGCGTACAGGGTGGGATCCTACGAGCAGTACTTC
CDR3: CASSQAYRVGSYEQYF

size: once
D: TRBD1
V: TRBV7-9
J: TRBJ1-6
DNA: TGTGCCAGCAGCGAACAGGGGGAGGGTTCACCCCTCCACTTT
CDR3: CASSEQGEGSPLHF

size: once
D: NA
V: TRBV19
J: TRBJ1-6
DNA: TGTGCCAGTAGTACGGGAGGGCCAGGGTTTAATTCACCCCTCCACTTT
CDR3: CASSTGGPGFNSPLHF

size: NA
D: NA
V: TRBV12-3/TRBV12-4
J: TRBJ1-2
DNA: TGTGCCAGCAGTTTAATTTCGGGTGGCTACACCTTC
CDR3: CASSLISGGYTF

size: once
D: NA
V: TRBV7-2
J: TRBJ1-1
DNA: TGTGCCAGCAGCCCGAGGGACACTGAAGCTTTCTTT
CDR3: CASSPRDTEAFF

size: NA
D: TRBD1
V: TRBV10-2
J: TRBJ1-1
DNA: TGCGCCAGCGGTTCCGGGACAGGCCTTGAAGCTTTCTTT
CDR3: CASGSGTGLEAFF

size: NA
D: NA
V: TRBV6-5
J: TRBJ1-6
DNA: TGTGCCAGCAGTTACTCTGACAGAAATTCACCCCTCCACTTT
CDR3: CASSYSDRNSPLHF

size: NA
D: NA
V: TRBV2
J: TRBJ1-2
DNA: TGTGCCAGCAGTGGGGACTCCGACTATGGCTACACCTTC
CDR3: CASSGDSDYGYTF

size: NA
D: NA
V: TRBV18
J: TRBJ2-2
DNA: TGTGCCAGCTCACCACCGACAGGACAGAACACCGGGGAGCTGTTTTTT
CDR3: CASSPPTGQNTGELFF

size: NA
D: NA
V: TRBV10-2
J: TRBJ2-4
DNA: TGCGCCAGCAGTGAAGTACAGATGGCCAAAAACATTCAGTACTTC
CDR3: CASSEVQMAKNIQYF

size: NA
D: NA
V: TRBV19
J: TRBJ2-1
DNA: TGTGCCAGTAGTATCCCCAGCGGATCCTCCTACAATGAGCAGTTCTTC
CDR3: CASSIPSGSSYNEQFF

size: NA
D: NA
V: TRBV18
J: TRBJ1-3
DNA: TGTGCCAGCTCACCAGTAACGAGCCGGGGAGTCTCTGGAAACACCATATATTTT
CDR3: CASSPVTSRGVSGNTIYF

size: once
D: NA
V: TRBV18
J: TRBJ1-1
DNA: TGTGCCAGCTCACCATCTCGTGAGCTGGGAGCTTTCTTT
CDR3: CASSPSRELGAFF

size: NA
D: TRBD2
V: TRBV10-3
J: TRBJ2-7
DNA: TGTGCCCTCCGTGGGGGGACTAGCGGGGGGCAGTACGAGCAGTACTTC
CDR3: CALRGGTSGGQYEQYF

size: NA
D: NA
V: TRBV7-9
J: TRBJ1-2
DNA: TGTGCCAGCAGCCGATCCCCAGACAAAAATTTC
CDR3: CASSRSPDKNF

size: NA
D: NA
V: TRBV7-6
J: TRBJ1-2
DNA: TGTGCGGGCACGGAAGATGGCTACACCTTC
CDR3: CAGTEDGYTF

size: NA
D: TRBD1
V: TRBV7-9
J: TRBJ2-7
DNA: TGTGCCAGCAGTCTGACAGGGCCACCTTCCGAGCAGTACTTC
CDR3: CASSLTGPPSEQYF

size: NA
D: NA
V: TRBV6-5
J: TRBJ1-1
DNA: TGTGCCAGCAGTAGGGGTGAAAGGCTCACTGAAGCTTTCTTT
CDR3: CASSRGERLTEAFF

size: once
D: NA
V: TRBV13
J: TRBJ2-7
DNA: TGTGCCAGCAGCTTAGCGGGGCCGGAGGAGCAGTACTTC
CDR3: CASSLAGPEEQYF

size: few
D: TRBD1
V: TRBV18
J: TRBJ1-1
DNA: TGTGCCAGCTCACCAACAGGGGGAAGGGTCACTGAAGCTTTCTTT
CDR3: CASSPTGGRVTEAFF

size: NA
D: NA
V: TRBV19
J: TRBJ1-1
DNA: TGTGCCAGTAGTATGACGGAGAACACTGAAGCTTTCTTT
CDR3: CASSMTENTEAFF

size: NA
D: TRBD1
V: TRBV27
J: TRBJ1-2
DNA: TGTGCCAGCAGTTTACATCAGGGGGACTATGGCTACACCTTC
CDR3: CASSLHQGDYGYTF

size: NA
D: NA
V: TRBV7-9
J: TRBJ1-1
DNA: TGTGCCAGCAGCTTACTGGGGATCGAGAGAACTTTCTTT
CDR3: CASSLLGIERTFF

size: NA
D: NA
V: TRBV6-5
J: TRBJ1-2
DNA: TGTGCCTCTTCAAGCACCCGGGGGAGCTATGGCTACACCTTC
CDR3: CASSSTRGSYGYTF

size: NA
D: NA
V: TRBV30
J: TRBJ1-5
DNA: TGTGCCTGGAGTGGGGGTTGGCCGCCCCAGCATTTT
CDR3: CAWSGGWPPQHF

size: NA
D: TRBD1
V: TRBV15
J: TRBJ1-1
DNA: TGTGCCACCAGCAGTGGGACAGGGCTAAACACTGAAGCTTTCTTT
CDR3: CATSSGTGLNTEAFF

size: NA
D: NA
V: TRBV11-3
J: TRBJ1-4
DNA: TGTGCCAGCAGCTGCGTACTACAGGGAAAAGGAGTCTGGGGTAATGAAAAACTGTTTTTT
CDR3: CASSCVLQGKGVWGNEKLFF

size: NA
D: NA
V: TRBV4-2
J: TRBJ1-4
DNA: TGTGCCAGCAGCGGGGGGGGGTCGCCCTCTAATGAAAAACTGTTTTTT
CDR3: CASSGGGSPSNEKLFF

size: NA
D: TRBD1
V: TRBV5-1
J: TRBJ1-6
DNA: TGCGCCAGCAGCGCCGGACAGGCCGCCGCACCCCTCCACTTT
CDR3: CASSAGQAAAPLHF

size: NA
D: NA
V: TRBV6-1
J: TRBJ1-2
DNA: TGTGCCAGCAGTGAAGGGCCCACAAACTATGGCTACACCTTC
CDR3: CASSEGPTNYGYTF

size: NA
D: NA
V: TRBV28
J: TRBJ1-5
DNA: TGTGCCAGCAGTTTGTCCCCGTCGGGGCGGCCCCAGCATTTT
CDR3: CASSLSPSGRPQHF

size: NA
D: NA
V: TRBV5-4
J: TRBJ2-2
DNA: TGTGCCAGCAGCTTGGAGAGGGGCACCGGGGAGCTGTTTTTT
CDR3: CASSLERGTGELFF

size: NA
D: TRBD1
V: TRBV28
J: TRBJ2-3
DNA: TGTGCCAGCAGTTTATTTTTCCGGAATACCGGGACAGCGTCAGGAGATACGCAGTATTTT
CDR3: CASSLFFRNTGTASGDTQYF

size: NA
D: NA
V: TRBV6-5
J: TRBJ2-1
DNA: TGTGCCAGTTATAGGGGGGGTTCGTACAATGAGCAGTTCTTC
CDR3: CASYRGGSYNEQFF

size: NA
D: NA
V: TRBV30
J: TRBJ2-2
DNA: TGTGCTTGGGGACCGCCGAACACCGGGGAGCTGTTTTTT
CDR3: CAWGPPNTGELFF

size: NA
D: TRBD1
V: TRBV18
J: TRBJ1-4
DNA: TGTGCCAGCTCACCACCCCAGGGGACAGGGGAAAAACTGTTTTTT
CDR3: CASSPPQGTGEKLFF

size: once
D: NA
V: TRBV12-3/TRBV12-4
J: TRBJ1-1
DNA: TGTGCCACAACGAACAGGGTCACTGAAGCTTTCTTT
CDR3: CATTNRVTEAFF